Following are 10 T cell receptor beta chains from one sample sequenced in a study of cytomegalovirus exposure and HLA in healthy donors. Primers: 60 Vbeta forward and 13 Jbeta reverse. Profiling relied on immunoSEQ multiplex PCR, and the TCRdb table lists in-frame clones only, not all of them. The sample lists roughly 160,000 clones; just under 80% were seen once. The sample was PBMCs. Receptor source: a woman aged 45-59 years in good health and CMV-seronegative.

The rearrangement links TRBV5-4 to TRBJ2-2, with D possibly TRBD1 on 6 matching bases. Looked up from germline, CDR1 is SGHNT and CDR2 is YYREEE (reference sequence). This CDR3 comprises 18 residues. Trimming pared 3 bases from V and 1 base from J, leaving 19 bases between. For the CDR3, the DNA is TGTGCCAGCAGCTGGGAAACAGGGCTTAGAAGGAACACCGGGGAGCTGTTTTTT. It codes for CASSWETGLRRNTGELFF.

This clone was recorded only once. The genes are TRBV15 and TRBJ2-1; the match to TRBD2 covers 7 bases. Germline V gene data show CDR1 as LNHNV and CDR2 as YYDKDF (reference sequence). With V trimmed by 1 base and J by 7 bases, 16 bases remained unmatched. The CDR3 runs 18 residues. CDR3 region: CATSRGRGGAGAGNEQFF. CDR3 nucleotides: TGTGCCACCAGCAGAGGGCGGGGCGGGGCGGGAGCAGGTAATGAGCAGTTCTTC.

The J gene is TRBJ2-3, the V gene TRBV6-1, with TRBD1 matching 7 bases. This CDR3 is 15 amino acids long. V lost 6 bases to trimming and J lost 2 bases; unmatched junction nucleotides: 8. The germline CDR1 and CDR2 sequences are MNHNS and SASEGT. The CDR3 protein is CASRGTATFTDTQYF. The CDR3 nucleotides read TGTGCCAGCAGGGGGACAGCCACATTCACAGATACGCAGTATTTT.

This sequence joins TRBV28 and TRBJ1-3; D unresolved. CDR1 and CDR2 from the germline V gene are MDHEN and SYDVKM. The germline V and J ends were trimmed by 9 bases and 4 bases, with 13 bases remaining between them. CDR3 length: 13 amino acids. The CDR3 reads CASDGRAGNTIYF. DNA for the CDR3: TGTGCCAGTGATGGGAGAGCGGGAAACACCATATATTTT.

This clone was seen once. This sequence joins TRBV30 and TRBJ1-4, with 7 positions matching TRBD1. Trimming at V came to 1 base and at J to 0 bases, leaving 5 bases not matched to a gene. The CDR3 runs 16 residues. In germline, CDR1 is GTSNPN, CDR2 SVGIG (reference sequence). The chain's CDR3 is CAWSAGTVPTNEKLFF. The CDR3 nucleotides are TGTGCCTGGAGTGCTGGGACAGTCCCAACTAATGAAAAACTGTTTTTT.

This clone occurred a few times. V is TRBV2 and J is TRBJ2-7; D possibly corresponds to TRBD1 (5 bases). Germline CDR1 is SNHLY and CDR2 is FYNNEI. V shed 6 bases and J shed 2 bases, with 8 bases lying between them. The CDR3 covers 12 residues. The DNA of the CDR3 is TGTGCCAGCAGCCAGGGTACCTACGAGCAGTACTTC. The encoded protein is CASSQGTYEQYF.

CDR3 region: CASSRDMNTEAFF. The CDR3 nucleotides read TGCGCCAGCAGCAGGGACATGAACACTGAAGCTTTCTTT. This chain joins TRBV5-1 and TRBJ1-1; possible D gene TRBD1, 6 bases. The V gene lost 4 bases and the J gene lost 0 bases, with 7 bases spanning the gap. Looked up from germline, CDR1 is SGHRS and CDR2 is YFSETQ. This CDR3 is built from 13 residues.

The chain uses TRBV27 and TRBJ2-7; no firm D call. Trimming took off 6 bases at V and 6 bases at J, with 15 bases between the two ends. From germline, CDR1 is MNHEY and CDR2 SMNVEV (reference sequence). The CDR3 is 13 amino acids. The CDR3 DNA is TGTGCCAGCAGCTCAGACACAGATGCCGAGCAGTACTTC. This encodes CASSSDTDAEQYF.

V is TRBV5-1 and J is TRBJ1-2, with D tentatively TRBD1 (5 bases). Germline V gene sequence: CDR1 SGHRS, CDR2 YFSETQ. The V end was cut by 0 bases, the J end by 7 bases, with 16 bases between. The CDR3 has 15 residues. The CDR3 DNA reads as TGCGCCAGCAGCTTGGAGCAGGGAAGTCTCCCTGGCTACACCTTC. This sequence encodes CASSLEQGSLPGYTF. Together with reference TRBV5-1 and TRBJ1-2, the CDR3 gives the full variable domain: KAGVTQTPRYLIKTRGQQVTLSCSPISGHRSVSWYQQTPGQGLQFLFEYFSETQRNKGNFPGRFSGRQFSNSRSEMNVSTLELGDSALYLCASSLEQGSLPGYTFGSGTRLTVV.

The rearrangement joins TRBV28 to TRBJ2-7; tentative D call: TRBD2 (5 bases). Trimming left V 7 bases short and J 1 base short, with 8 bases between. Germline V CDR1 and CDR2: MDHEN, SYDVKM. CDR3 size: 12 residues. CDR3: CASIGESYEQYF. CDR3 DNA: TGTGCCAGCATCGGGGAGTCCTACGAGCAGTACTTC.